This TCR beta chain comes out of a study of shared clonotypes between healthy human individuals. The CDR3 length is 15 residues. CDR1 is SGHDT, CDR2 YYEEEE, per germline. Trimming at V came to 2 bases and at J to 6 bases, leaving 7 bases not matched to a gene. Concerning this clone: The target antigen is unknown.

Study conclusions and caveats: Blood was the only sampled material, and tissue repertoires likely differ.

HIV-negative, healthy adults without recent acute infections or vaccinations were the donors. Donors were Caucasian adults residing in Nashville, Tennessee, USA. Unsorted samples, those not sorted, used approximately 100 million PBMCs for genomic DNA. Here immunoSEQ multiplex PCR was the method, and the copy in TCRdb shows in-frame clones only, minus some. The sample lists about half a million clones, about 85% occurring once. The V and J genes are TRBV5-6 and TRBJ2-1; 8 nucleotides align to TRBD2. The source material was PBMCs. This receptor was identified in a woman in her thirties or forties in good health. Some clones in this sample may be carry-over from other donors' samples. This CDR3 is CASSFVGGRSNEQFF. The CDR3 DNA reads TGTGCCAGCAGCTTTGTTGGCGGGAGGTCCAATGAGCAGTTCTTC.